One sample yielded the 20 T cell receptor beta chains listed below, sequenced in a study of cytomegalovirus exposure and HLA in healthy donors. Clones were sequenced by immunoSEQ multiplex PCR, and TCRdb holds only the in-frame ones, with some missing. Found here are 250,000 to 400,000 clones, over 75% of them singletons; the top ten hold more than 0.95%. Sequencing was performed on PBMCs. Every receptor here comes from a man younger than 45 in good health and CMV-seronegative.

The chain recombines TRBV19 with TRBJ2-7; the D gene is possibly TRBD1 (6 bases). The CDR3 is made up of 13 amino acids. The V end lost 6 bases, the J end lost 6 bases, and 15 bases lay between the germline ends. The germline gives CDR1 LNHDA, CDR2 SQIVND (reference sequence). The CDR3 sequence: CASRTKQGAEQYF. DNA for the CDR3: TGTGCCAGTAGGACGAAACAGGGAGCCGAGCAGTACTTC.

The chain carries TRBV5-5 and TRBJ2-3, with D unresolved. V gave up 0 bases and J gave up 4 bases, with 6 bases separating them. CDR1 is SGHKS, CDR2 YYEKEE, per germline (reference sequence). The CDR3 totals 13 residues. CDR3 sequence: CASSLAPSDTQYF. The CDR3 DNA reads TGTGCCAGCAGCTTGGCTCCCTCAGATACGCAGTATTTT.

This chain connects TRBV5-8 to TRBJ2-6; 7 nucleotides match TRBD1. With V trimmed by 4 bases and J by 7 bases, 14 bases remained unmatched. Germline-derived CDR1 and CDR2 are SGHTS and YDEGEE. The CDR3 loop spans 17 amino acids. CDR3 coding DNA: TGTGCCAGCAGCCCCACGGACAGGCGGCTCGGAGCCAACGTCCTGACTTTC. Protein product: CASSPTDRRLGANVLTF.

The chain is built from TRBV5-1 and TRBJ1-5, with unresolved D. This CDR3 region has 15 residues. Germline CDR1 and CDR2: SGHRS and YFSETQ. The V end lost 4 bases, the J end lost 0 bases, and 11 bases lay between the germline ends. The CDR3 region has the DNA TGCGCCAGCAGCCCAGACTCTTATAGCAATCAGCCCCAGCATTTT. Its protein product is CASSPDSYSNQPQHF.

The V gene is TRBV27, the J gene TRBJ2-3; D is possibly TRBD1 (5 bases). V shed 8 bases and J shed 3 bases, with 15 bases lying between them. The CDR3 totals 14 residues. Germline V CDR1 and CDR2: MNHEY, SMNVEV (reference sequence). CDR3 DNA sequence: TGTGCCAGCCGCCAGGGCCCCAGTACAGATACGCAGTATTTT. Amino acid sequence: CASRQGPSTDTQYF.

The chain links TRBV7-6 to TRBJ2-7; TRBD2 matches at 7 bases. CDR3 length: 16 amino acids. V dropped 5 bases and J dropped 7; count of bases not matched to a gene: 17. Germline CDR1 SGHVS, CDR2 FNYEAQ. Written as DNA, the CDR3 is TGTGCCAGCAGCCCTGAGCCGGGACTAAGAGGTCAGGAGCAGTACTTC. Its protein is CASSPEPGLRGQEQYF.

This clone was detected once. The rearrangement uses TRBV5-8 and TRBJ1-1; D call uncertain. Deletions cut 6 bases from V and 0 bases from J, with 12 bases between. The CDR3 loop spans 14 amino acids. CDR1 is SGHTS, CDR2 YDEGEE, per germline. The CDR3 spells CASILGSLNTEAFF. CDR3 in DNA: TGTGCCAGCATCTTAGGGAGTCTGAACACTGAAGCTTTCTTT.

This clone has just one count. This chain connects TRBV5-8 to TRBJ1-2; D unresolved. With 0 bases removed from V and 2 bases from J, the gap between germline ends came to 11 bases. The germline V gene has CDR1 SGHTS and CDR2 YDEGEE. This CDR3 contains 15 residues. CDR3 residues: CASSLVRSSNYGYTF. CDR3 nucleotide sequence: TGTGCCAGCAGCTTGGTTAGGAGTTCAAACTATGGCTACACCTTC.

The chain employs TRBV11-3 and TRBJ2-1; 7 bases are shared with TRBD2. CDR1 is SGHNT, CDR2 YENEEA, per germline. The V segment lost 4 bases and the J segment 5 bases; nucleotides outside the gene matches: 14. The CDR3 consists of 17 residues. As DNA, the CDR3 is TGTGCCAGCAGCTCATGGGAGGGAAGAGGGGCTGACAATGAGCAGTTCTTC. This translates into CASSSWEGRGADNEQFF. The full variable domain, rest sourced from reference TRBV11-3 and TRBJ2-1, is EAGVVQSPRYKIIEKKQPVAFWCNPISGHNTLYWYLQNLGQGPELLIRYENEEAVDDSQLPKDRFSAERLKGVDSTLKIQPAELGDSAVYLCASSSWEGRGADNEQFFGPGTRLTVL.

Written as DNA, the CDR3 is TGTGCCAGCAGCTTGGGGCCGGGACAGGGTACCGGGGAGCTGTTTTTT. Translated, it gives CASSLGPGQGTGELFF. The chain links TRBV7-9 to TRBJ2-2, with 9 bases lining up with TRBD1. V lost 3 bases, J lost 5 bases, and 7 bases stayed unmatched. The CDR3 has 16 residues. Germline CDR1 reads SEHNR; CDR2 reads FQNEAQ (reference sequence).

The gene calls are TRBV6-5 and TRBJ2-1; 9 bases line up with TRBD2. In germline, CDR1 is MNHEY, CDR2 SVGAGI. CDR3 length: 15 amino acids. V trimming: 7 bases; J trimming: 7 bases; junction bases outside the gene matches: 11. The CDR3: CASTSGEDPENEQFF. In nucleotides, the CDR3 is TGTGCCAGCACTAGCGGGGAGGACCCTGAGAATGAGCAGTTCTTC.

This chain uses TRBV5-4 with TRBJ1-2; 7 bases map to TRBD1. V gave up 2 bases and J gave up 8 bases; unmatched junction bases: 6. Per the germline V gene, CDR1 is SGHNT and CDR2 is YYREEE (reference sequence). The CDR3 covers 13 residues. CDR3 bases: TGTGCCAGCAGCTTTAGGGGGCCGGGAGGCTACACCTTC. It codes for CASSFRGPGGYTF.

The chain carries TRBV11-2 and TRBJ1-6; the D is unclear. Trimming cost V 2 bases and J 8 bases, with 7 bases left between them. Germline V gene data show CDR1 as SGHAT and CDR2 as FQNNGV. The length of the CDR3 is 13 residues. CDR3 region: CASSLSEDSPLHF. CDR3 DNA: TGTGCCAGCAGCTTAAGCGAGGATTCACCCCTCCACTTT.

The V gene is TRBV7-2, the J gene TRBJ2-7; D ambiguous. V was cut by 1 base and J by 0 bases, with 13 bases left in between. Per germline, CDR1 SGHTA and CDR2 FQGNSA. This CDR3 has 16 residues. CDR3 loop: CASSLGRQRTSYEQYF. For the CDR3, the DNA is TGTGCCAGCAGCTTAGGGCGCCAGCGTACCTCCTACGAGCAGTACTTC.

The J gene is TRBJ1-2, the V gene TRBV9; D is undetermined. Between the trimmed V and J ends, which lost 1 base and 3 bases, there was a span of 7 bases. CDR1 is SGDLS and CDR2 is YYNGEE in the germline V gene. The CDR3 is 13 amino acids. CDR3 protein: CASSVYEHYGYTF. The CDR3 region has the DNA TGTGCCAGCAGCGTATATGAGCACTATGGCTACACCTTC.

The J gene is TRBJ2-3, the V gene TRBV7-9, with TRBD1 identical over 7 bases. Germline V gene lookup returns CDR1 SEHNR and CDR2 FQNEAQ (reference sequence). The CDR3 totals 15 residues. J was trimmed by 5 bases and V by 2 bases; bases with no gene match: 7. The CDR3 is CASSLRQGTGDTQYF. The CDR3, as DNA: TGTGCCAGCAGCTTAAGACAGGGTACCGGAGATACGCAGTATTTT.

The CDR3 here is CASSRKGLQVGYGYTF. The CDR3 DNA reads as TGTGCCAGCAGCCGAAAGGGGCTTCAGGTTGGCTATGGCTACACCTTC. The V gene is TRBV5-6, the J gene TRBJ1-2, with D possibly TRBD1 on 5 matching bases. Germline assignment: CDR1 SGHDT and CDR2 YYEEEE. Trimming left V 4 bases short and J 4 bases short, with 20 bases between. The CDR3 covers 16 residues. The whole variable domain, remainder taken from reference TRBV5-6 and TRBJ1-2, is DAGVTQSPTHLIKTRGQQVTLRCSPKSGHDTVSWYQQALGQGPQFIFQYYEEEERQRGNFPDRFSGHQFPNYSSELNVNALLLGDSALYLCASSRKGLQVGYGYTFGSGTRLTVV.

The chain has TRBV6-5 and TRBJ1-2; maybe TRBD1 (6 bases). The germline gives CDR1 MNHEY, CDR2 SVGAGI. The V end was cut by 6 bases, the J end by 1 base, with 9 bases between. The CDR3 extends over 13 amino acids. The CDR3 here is CASSRDNNYGYTF. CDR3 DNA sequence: TGTGCCAGCAGCCGGGACAATAACTATGGCTACACCTTC.

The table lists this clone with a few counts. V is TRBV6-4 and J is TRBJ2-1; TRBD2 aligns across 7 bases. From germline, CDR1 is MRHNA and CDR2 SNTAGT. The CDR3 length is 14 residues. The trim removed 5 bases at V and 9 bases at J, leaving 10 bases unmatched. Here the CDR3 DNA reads TGTGCCAGCAGTAGGGCGGGGGAAAGTGGTGAGCAGTTCTTC. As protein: CASSRAGESGEQFF.

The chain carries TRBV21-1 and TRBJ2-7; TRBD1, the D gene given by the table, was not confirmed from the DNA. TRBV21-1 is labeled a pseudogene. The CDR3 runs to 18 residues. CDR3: CASSIRKMRQGWPYEQYF. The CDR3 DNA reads TGTGCCAGCAGCATACGAAAGATGAGACAGGGTTGGCCATACGAGCAGTACTTC.